The 32 T cell receptor beta chains given below trace back to one sample, sequenced in a study of T cell responses to AZD1222 COVID-19 vaccine. The protocol was immunoSEQ multiplex PCR, while the TCRdb copy is restricted to in-frame clones and leaves out a portion. In the table there are some 160,000 clones, around 88% of which are singletons. Material: peripheral blood, obtained 28 days after the second AZD1222 dose. The receptors derive from an adult who received the AZD1222 COVID-19 vaccine.

This chain links TRBV9 with TRBJ1-6, with no clear D. The germline gives CDR1 SGDLS, CDR2 YYNGEE. This CDR3 spans 14 amino acids. With 3 bases removed from V and 16 bases from J, the gap between germline ends came to 20 bases. Here the CDR3 reads CASSAGRSRPYLHF. The DNA of the CDR3 is TGTGCCAGCAGCGCGGGGAGGTCTAGGCCCTATCTCCACTTT.

This clone has only a few counts. V usage is TRBV3-1 (or the pseudogene TRBV3-2) and J usage is TRBJ2-3; 9 nucleotides align to TRBD2. J gave up 5 bases and V 1 base, and 4 bases lay outside the gene matches. Germline CDR1 and CDR2: LGHDT and YNNKEL (reference sequence). This CDR3 is 15 amino acids long. In DNA, the CDR3 is TGTGCCAGCAGCCAAGGCTATAGCGGGGGAGATACGCAGTATTTT. Protein product: CASSQGYSGGDTQYF.

J is TRBJ2-7 and V is TRBV6-6, with D perhaps matching TRBD1 (6 bases). The length of the CDR3 is 16 residues. Trimming took 1 base from V and 0 from J, leaving 13 bases between them. Germline V gives CDR1 MNHNY, CDR2 SVGAGI (reference sequence). For the CDR3, the DNA is TGTGCCAGCAGTTACTTCAGGGGAAGAAGCTCCTACGAGCAGTACTTC. It encodes CASSYFRGRSSYEQYF.

The table lists this clone with many counts. V is TRBV28 and J is TRBJ1-5; D may be TRBD1 (5 bases). V lost 6 bases and J lost 2, with 11 bases in between. Germline V CDR1 and CDR2: MDHEN, SYDVKM. There are 14 residues in the CDR3. CDR3 nucleotide sequence: TGTGCCAGCAGGCCAGGGAGGCGCAATCAGCCCCAGCATTTT. This sequence encodes CASRPGRRNQPQHF.

V gene TRBV7-9 combines with J gene TRBJ2-1; D is possibly TRBD2 (6 bases). V was shortened by 2 bases and J by 2 bases, with 10 bases between the two germline ends. The germline V gene encodes CDR1 SEHNR and CDR2 FQNEAQ (reference sequence). This CDR3 is built from 15 residues. The CDR3 bases are TGTGCCAGCAGCTTAAGGCGGGGTACCTACAATGAGCAGTTCTTC. Translating it yields CASSLRRGTYNEQFF.

The chain combines TRBV15 with TRBJ2-5, with no clear D. Germline CDR1 and CDR2: LNHNV and YYDKDF (reference sequence). The CDR3 is 11 amino acids. V lost 0 bases to trimming and J lost 13 bases, with 9 bases between them. The CDR3 nucleotides are TGTGCCACCAGCAGAGATCTCGAAATGTACTTC. It specifies CATSRDLEMYF.

The chain joins TRBV14 to TRBJ1-1; unclear D gene. Germline loops: CDR1 SGHDN, CDR2 FVKESK. The CDR3 spans 16 residues. The V end lost 2 bases, the J end lost 0 bases, and 13 bases lay between the germline ends. CDR3 DNA sequence: TGTGCCAGCAGCCAACCCTCGGGCGGAATGAACACTGAAGCTTTCTTT. This codes for CASSQPSGGMNTEAFF.

The chain has TRBV30 and TRBJ1-2; D perhaps matches TRBD1 (6 bases). Germline CDR1 GTSNPN, CDR2 SVGIG (reference sequence). V dropped 1 base and J dropped 5 bases, with 8 bases sitting between them. The CDR3 contains 12 residues. The CDR3 is CAWSEQGYGYTF. The DNA for the CDR3 is TGTGCCTGGAGTGAACAGGGTTATGGCTACACCTTC.

The table lists this clone with a count of one. The chain has TRBV19 and TRBJ2-7, with D perhaps matching TRBD2 (7 bases). V lost 6 bases and J lost 2, with 14 bases in between. This CDR3 spans 14 amino acids. The germline V gene encodes CDR1 LNHDA and CDR2 SQIVND (reference sequence). CDR3 nucleotides: TGTGCCAGTAGCGGGGGGCAAACCACCTACGAGCAGTACTTC. It translates to CASSGGQTTYEQYF.

The chain couples TRBV7-6 to TRBJ2-5, with 8 positions matching TRBD2. The CDR3 spans 18 residues. V lost 5 bases and J lost 3; bases outside the gene matches: 17. Germline V lookup: CDR1 SGHVS, CDR2 FNYEAQ. Here the CDR3 DNA reads TGTGCCAGCAGCCAAGACGTCGATCAGCGGGGGACAAAAGAGACCCAGTACTTC. This codes for CASSQDVDQRGTKETQYF.

This chain uses TRBV19 with TRBJ1-2; weak D call: TRBD1 (6 bases). CDR1 is LNHDA, CDR2 SQIVND, per germline (reference sequence). The CDR3 has 14 residues. Trimming removed 7 bases at V and 4 bases at J, with 16 bases between. CDR3 sequence reads: CASTTDRIIYGYTF. The CDR3 DNA reads as TGTGCCAGTACCACGGACAGAATTATCTATGGCTACACCTTC.

CDR3 region: CASSKQGTGKNEQYF. CDR3 coding DNA: TGTGCCAGCAGCAAGCAAGGGACAGGGAAAAACGAGCAGTACTTC. V is TRBV7-9 and J is TRBJ2-7; 9 bases fit TRBD1. V lost 5 bases to trimming and J lost 5 bases; unmatched junction nucleotides: 10. The CDR3 has 15 residues. Germline assignment: CDR1 SEHNR and CDR2 FQNEAQ (reference sequence).

The chain uses TRBV5-6 and TRBJ1-3, with 8 bases lining up with TRBD1. Germline V CDR1 and CDR2: SGHDT, YYEEEE. This CDR3 region has 17 residues. J was trimmed by 0 bases and V by 0 bases; bases with no gene match: 5. CDR3 sequence (DNA): TGTGCCAGCAGCTTGGCCAGACAGGGGCCCTCTGGAAACACCATATATTTT. The encoded protein is CASSLARQGPSGNTIYF.

CDR3 sequence (DNA): TGTGCCAGCAGCCGCCGGACTAGCGGGTTTAGCACAGATACGCAGTATTTT. This encodes CASSRRTSGFSTDTQYF. The gene calls are TRBV7-2 and TRBJ2-3; TRBD2 matches at 11 bases. CDR3 length: 17 residues. Germline lookup yields CDR1 SGHTA and CDR2 FQGNSA. J lost 0 bases, V lost 5 bases, and 7 bases had no gene match.

The chain couples TRBV14 to TRBJ1-2, with 8 bases lining up with TRBD1. V was pared by 0 bases and J by 5 bases, with 5 bases of the junction left unmatched. This CDR3 spans 15 amino acids. Germline assignment: CDR1 SGHDN and CDR2 FVKESK. The CDR3 loop is CASSQEDRVYYGYTF. The DNA of the CDR3 is TGTGCCAGCAGCCAAGAGGACAGGGTCTATTATGGCTACACCTTC.

This clone was counted a few times. The chain recombines TRBV9 with TRBJ1-2; 7 bases agree with TRBD1. Germline V gene data show CDR1 as SGDLS and CDR2 as YYNGEE. The junction had 14 bases not matched to a gene; V was cut back by 3 bases and J by 6 bases. The CDR3 is made up of 16 amino acids. The CDR3 DNA reads as TGTGCCAGCAGCGACGGGGACAGAGGTTTGATTAATGGCTACACCTTC. It encodes CASSDGDRGLINGYTF.

CDR3 sequence reads: CARSLEASPHSYEQYF. CDR3 nucleotides: TGTGCCAGAAGCTTGGAAGCATCACCCCATTCCTACGAGCAGTACTTC. The chain couples TRBV5-3 to TRBJ2-7; D gene ambiguous. TRBV5-3 is an open reading frame, and its role is uncertain. CDR3 size: 16 residues. V was clipped by 0 bases and J by 1 base, with 14 bases between them.

V and J are TRBV4-2 and TRBJ1-1; possible D gene TRBD1, 5 bases. With 1 base removed from V and 4 bases from J, the gap between germline ends came to 10 bases. The CDR3 loop spans 14 amino acids. CDR1 and CDR2 from the germline V gene are LGHNA and YNFKEQ. The CDR3 DNA sequence: TGTGCCAGCAGCCAAGCCGGGGGAAGCACTGAAGCTTTCTTT. This gives the protein CASSQAGGSTEAFF.

This clone was counted once. The chain couples TRBV6-5 to TRBJ2-2; D possibly corresponds to TRBD1 (6 bases). The V end lost 0 bases, the J end lost 1 base, and 9 bases lay between the germline ends. Germline V gives CDR1 MNHEY, CDR2 SVGAGI. This CDR3 spans 16 amino acids. The CDR3 bases are TGTGCCAGCAGTTACTCGAGAGGGGGGAACACCGGGGAGCTGTTTTTT. Amino acids: CASSYSRGGNTGELFF.

The chain employs TRBV28 and TRBJ1-5; 9 nucleotides match TRBD1. The CDR3 loop spans 17 amino acids. Germline-derived CDR1 and CDR2 are MDHEN and SYDVKM. The ends lost 2 bases at V and 6 bases at J; junction bases unmatched: 11. The DNA for the CDR3 is TGTGCCAGCAGTTTAGGTAGGGGACAGGGTTTGTTTCAGCCCCAGCATTTT. Translated: CASSLGRGQGLFQPQHF.

The V and J genes are TRBV19 and TRBJ2-7, with 7 bases lining up with TRBD2. V was pared by 6 bases and J by 6 bases, with 11 bases of the junction left unmatched. The CDR3 spans 14 residues. Germline V lookup: CDR1 LNHDA, CDR2 SQIVND (reference sequence). The chain's CDR3 is CASSQGLEGFEQYF. The CDR3 DNA is TGTGCCAGTAGCCAAGGACTAGAAGGGTTCGAGCAGTACTTC.

The chain is built from TRBV7-8 and TRBJ2-5; D is undetermined. The CDR3 runs to 14 residues. Between the trimmed V and J ends, which lost 2 bases and 1 base, there was a span of 8 bases. From germline, CDR1 is SGHVS and CDR2 FQNEAQ. As DNA, the CDR3 is TGTGCCAGCAGCTTACGGCCAGCCCAAGAGACCCAGTACTTC. Its protein is CASSLRPAQETQYF.

V gene TRBV7-9 combines with J gene TRBJ2-7; 12 bases map to TRBD1. The CDR3 extends over 16 amino acids. V trimming: 3 bases; J trimming: 3 bases; junction bases outside the gene matches: 6. Germline lookup yields CDR1 SEHNR and CDR2 FQNEAQ (reference sequence). In DNA, the CDR3 is TGTGCCAGCAGCTTGGGACAGGGGGCGAGTATCTACGAGCAGTACTTC. Translated, it gives CASSLGQGASIYEQYF.

This chain links TRBV2 with TRBJ1-2; TRBD1 is a possible D gene (5 bases). Between the trimmed V and J ends, which lost 4 bases and 7 bases, there was a span of 16 bases. Germline CDR1 and CDR2: SNHLY and FYNNEI. The CDR3 runs 14 residues. CDR3 region: CASSGEGSSGGYTF. In DNA form, the CDR3 reads TGTGCCAGCAGTGGAGAGGGGTCTTCTGGTGGCTACACCTTC. Using reference TRBV2 and TRBJ1-2 for the parts outside the CDR3, the full variable domain is EPEVTQTPSHQVTQMGQEVILRCVPISNHLYFYWYRQILGQKVEFLVSFYNNEISEKSEIFDDQFSVERPDGSNFTLKIRSTKLEDSAMYFCASSGEGSSGGYTFGSGTRLTVV.

The chain has TRBV19 and TRBJ2-1; D uncertain. Trimming left V 1 base short and J 4 bases short, with 8 bases between. This CDR3 is built from 14 residues. CDR1 and CDR2 (germline): LNHDA, SQIVND (reference sequence). CDR3 region: CASSIGIGYNEQFF. DNA for the CDR3: TGTGCCAGTAGTATAGGCATAGGTTACAATGAGCAGTTCTTC.

In regard to this clone: This specimen includes other DNA sequences encoding the same CDR3. The chain combines TRBV6-2 or TRBV6-3 with TRBJ1-5; D remains unclear. Germline CDR1 reads MNHEY; CDR2 reads SVGEGT. CDR3 size: 14 residues. V gave up 0 bases and J gave up 7 bases, with 10 bases separating them. The CDR3 DNA is TGTGCCAGCAGTTACTCAGGGAGGAACCAGCCCCAGCATTTT. It yields the protein CASSYSGRNQPQHF.

V and J are TRBV7-9 and TRBJ2-5; a weak D match, TRBD2 (5 bases). This CDR3 spans 13 amino acids. The V and J ends lost 3 bases and 4 bases respectively, with 9 bases between them. Germline loops: CDR1 SEHNR, CDR2 FQNEAQ (reference sequence). The CDR3, as DNA: TGTGCCAGCAGCTTGACTACCCTAGAGACCCAGTACTTC. It translates to CASSLTTLETQYF.

This clone has a single count. V gene TRBV6-2 or TRBV6-3 combines with J gene TRBJ2-3; 13 nucleotides line up with TRBD2. Germline CDR1 reads MNHEY; CDR2 reads SVGEGT. This CDR3 comprises 15 residues. V lost 6 bases and J lost 3; bases outside the gene matches: 3. The CDR3 loop is CASSPTSGGTDTQYF. The CDR3 DNA reads TGTGCCAGCAGCCCGACTAGCGGGGGGACAGATACGCAGTATTTT.

The chain links TRBV3-1 (or the pseudogene TRBV3-2) to TRBJ1-4; 9 nucleotides agree with TRBD1. Germline V gene sequence: CDR1 LGHDT, CDR2 YNNKEL (reference sequence). The V and J ends lost 4 bases and 8 bases, in that order; junction bases with no gene match: 2. This CDR3 region has 13 residues. Here the CDR3 reads CASSRQGDEKLFF. Here the CDR3 DNA reads TGTGCCAGCAGCCGACAGGGGGACGAAAAACTGTTTTTT.

V and J are TRBV6-5 and TRBJ2-7; 11 nucleotides match TRBD2. J gave up 0 bases and V 6 bases, and 4 bases lay outside the gene matches. CDR1 and CDR2 (germline): MNHEY, SVGAGI. The CDR3 consists of 15 residues. The CDR3 sequence: CASRGTSGFSYEQYF. The CDR3 bases are TGTGCCAGCAGGGGGACTAGCGGATTCTCCTACGAGCAGTACTTC.

The chain joins TRBV9 to TRBJ2-3; D possibly corresponds to TRBD1 (7 bases). Trimming removed 0 bases at V and 1 base at J, with 12 bases between. This CDR3 has 16 amino acids. CDR1 is SGDLS and CDR2 is YYNGEE in the germline V gene. The CDR3 sequence is CASSVEGASGTDTQYF. Here the CDR3 DNA reads TGTGCCAGCAGCGTAGAGGGGGCTAGCGGCACAGATACGCAGTATTTT.

The V and J genes are TRBV5-1 and TRBJ1-1, with 8 positions matching TRBD1. The CDR3 extends over 15 amino acids. Germline V lookup: CDR1 SGHRS, CDR2 YFSETQ. V was pared by 2 bases and J by 7 bases, with 10 bases of the junction left unmatched. The CDR3 DNA reads as TGCGCCAGCAGCTTATACCCGGGACAGGCAAATGAAGCTTTCTTT. It codes for CASSLYPGQANEAFF. Full variable domain (rest looked up from reference TRBV5-1 and TRBJ1-1): KAGVTQTPRYLIKTRGQQVTLSCSPISGHRSVSWYQQTPGQGLQFLFEYFSETQRNKGNFPGRFSGRQFSNSRSEMNVSTLELGDSALYLCASSLYPGQANEAFFGQGTRLTVV.